The clone carrying this TCR beta chain was seen at least ten times. These data come from a study of T-cell reconstitution after alpha-beta-depleted transplantation in children. Unique molecular identifiers featured in how the TCRbeta library was prepared. TCRdb analysed the PCR reads with MiXCR anew, one entry per CDR3 protein. The table records about 640,000 distinct CDR3 sequences, about 15% of them present only once. This sequence was found in a human donor who donated a stem cell graft to a child with acute myeloid leukemia. The sample consisted of PBMCs from the stem cell graft donor, taken from the stem cell graft.

The CDR3 DNA reads TGCAGCGCAGGGGGCCGATTCACCGGGGAGCTGTTTTTT. Translation: CSAGGRFTGELFF. This chain joins TRBV29-1 and TRBJ2-2, with TRBD1 matching over 8 bases. Per germline, CDR1 SQVTM and CDR2 ANQGSEA. The CDR3 is 13 amino acids. The ends lost 7 bases at V and 4 bases at J; junction bases unmatched: 5.